This T cell receptor (beta chain) was retrieved from a study of CD8+CD57+ T cells in acquired aplastic anemia. Study-level information: Mean DNA quantity obtained from sorted CD4+ and CD8+ cells was about 3.2 ug.

CDR3 length: 17 residues. Germline values: CDR1 LNHDA, CDR2 SQIVND (reference sequence). The trim removed 5 bases at V and 1 base at J, leaving 9 bases unmatched. TCR beta VDJ combinations and CDR3 sequences were profiled from genomic DNA. One entry per CDR3 protein results from TCRdb running MiXCR on the reads. The repertoire holds some 290,000 distinct CDR3 sequences, with 45% to 70% as singletons. This clonotype was seen ten or more times. Sequenced: sorted CD4+, CD8+, or CD8+CD57+ T cells (not recorded which) from PBMCs. The TCR comes from a human donor with severe aplastic anemia or a healthy control (not recorded which). The rearrangement uses TRBV19 and TRBJ2-3; 10 nucleotides agree with TRBD2. CDR3 amino acids: CASSLSRLAGRTDTQYF. The CDR3 DNA reads as TGTGCCAGTAGTCTTAGTCGACTAGCGGGCCGCACAGATACGCAGTATTTT.